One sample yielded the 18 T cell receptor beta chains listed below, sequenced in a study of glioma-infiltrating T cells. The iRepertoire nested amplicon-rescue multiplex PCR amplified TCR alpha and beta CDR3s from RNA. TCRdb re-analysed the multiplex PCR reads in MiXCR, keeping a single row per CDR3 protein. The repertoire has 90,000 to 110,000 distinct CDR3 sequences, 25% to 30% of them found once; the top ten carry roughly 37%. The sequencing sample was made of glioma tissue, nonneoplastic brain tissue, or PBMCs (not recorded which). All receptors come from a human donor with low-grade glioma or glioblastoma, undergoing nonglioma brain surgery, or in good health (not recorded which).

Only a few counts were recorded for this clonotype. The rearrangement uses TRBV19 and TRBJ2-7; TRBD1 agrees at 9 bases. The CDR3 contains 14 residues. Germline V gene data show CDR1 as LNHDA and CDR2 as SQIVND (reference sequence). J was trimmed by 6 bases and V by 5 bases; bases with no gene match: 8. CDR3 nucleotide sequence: TGTGCCAGTAGTTCACAGGGGGCGCAAGTCGAGCAGTACTTC. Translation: CASSSQGAQVEQYF.

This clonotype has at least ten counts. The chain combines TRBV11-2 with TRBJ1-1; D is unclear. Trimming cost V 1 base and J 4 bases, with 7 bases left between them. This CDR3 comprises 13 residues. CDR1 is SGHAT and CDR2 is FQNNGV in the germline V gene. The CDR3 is CASSLGARTEAFF. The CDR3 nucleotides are TGTGCCAGCAGCTTAGGAGCGCGCACTGAAGCTTTCTTT.

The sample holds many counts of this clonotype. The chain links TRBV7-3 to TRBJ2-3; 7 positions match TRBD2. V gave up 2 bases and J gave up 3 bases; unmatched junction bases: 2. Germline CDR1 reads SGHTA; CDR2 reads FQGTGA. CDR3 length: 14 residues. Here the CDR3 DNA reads TGTGCCAGCAGCTTAGAACTAGCGACAGATACGCAGTATTTT. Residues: CASSLELATDTQYF.

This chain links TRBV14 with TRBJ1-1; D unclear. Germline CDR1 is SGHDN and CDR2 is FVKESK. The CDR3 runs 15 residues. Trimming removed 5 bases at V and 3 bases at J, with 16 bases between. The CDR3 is CASSKAGFGYTEAFF. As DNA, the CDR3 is TGTGCCAGCAGCAAAGCGGGTTTCGGGTACACTGAAGCTTTCTTT. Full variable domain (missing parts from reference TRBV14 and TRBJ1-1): EAGVTQFPSHSVIEKGQTVTLRCDPISGHDNLYWYRRVMGKEIKFLLHFVKESKQDESGMPNNRFLAERTGGTYSTLKVQPAELEDSGVYFCASSKAGFGYTEAFFGQGTRLTVV.

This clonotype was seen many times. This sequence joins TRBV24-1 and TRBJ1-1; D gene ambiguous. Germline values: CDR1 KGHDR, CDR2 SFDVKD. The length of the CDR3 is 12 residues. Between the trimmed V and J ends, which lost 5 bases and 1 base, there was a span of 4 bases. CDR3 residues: CATSGPNTEAFF. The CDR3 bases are TGTGCCACCAGTGGCCCGAACACTGAAGCTTTCTTT.

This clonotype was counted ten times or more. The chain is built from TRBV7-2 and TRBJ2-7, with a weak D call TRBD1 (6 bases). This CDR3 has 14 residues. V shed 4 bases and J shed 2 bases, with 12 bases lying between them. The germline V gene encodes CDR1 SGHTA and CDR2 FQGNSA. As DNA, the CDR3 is TGTGCCAGCAGCTCGAACAGGGTCGCCTACGAGCAGTACTTC. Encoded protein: CASSSNRVAYEQYF.

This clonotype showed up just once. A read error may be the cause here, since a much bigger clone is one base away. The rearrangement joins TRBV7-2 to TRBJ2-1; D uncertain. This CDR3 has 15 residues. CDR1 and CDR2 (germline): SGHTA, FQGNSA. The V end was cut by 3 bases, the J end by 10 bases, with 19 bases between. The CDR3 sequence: CASSLARRLGDEQFF. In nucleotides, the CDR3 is TGTGCCAGCAGCTTGGCCCGAAGGTTAGGCGACGAGCAGTTCTTC.

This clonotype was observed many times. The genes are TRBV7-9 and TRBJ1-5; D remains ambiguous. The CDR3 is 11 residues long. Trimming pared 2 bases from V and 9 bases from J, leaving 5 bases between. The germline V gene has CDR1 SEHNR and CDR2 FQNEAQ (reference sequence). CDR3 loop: CASSLTGPQHF. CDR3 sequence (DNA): TGTGCCAGCAGCTTAACGGGGCCCCAGCATTTT.

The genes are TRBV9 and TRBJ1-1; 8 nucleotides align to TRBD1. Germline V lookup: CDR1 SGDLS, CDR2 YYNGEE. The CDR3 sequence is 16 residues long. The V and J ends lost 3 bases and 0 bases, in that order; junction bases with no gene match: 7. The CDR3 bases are TGTGCCAGCAGCGGACGGACAGGGCGATTGAACACTGAAGCTTTCTTT. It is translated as CASSGRTGRLNTEAFF.

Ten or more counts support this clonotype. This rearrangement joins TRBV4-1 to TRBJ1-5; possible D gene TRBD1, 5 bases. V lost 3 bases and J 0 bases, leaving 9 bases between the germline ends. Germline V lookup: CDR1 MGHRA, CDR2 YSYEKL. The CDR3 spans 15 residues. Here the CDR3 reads CASSQARASNQPQHF. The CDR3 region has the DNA TGCGCCAGCAGCCAGGCCAGGGCTAGCAATCAGCCCCAGCATTTT.

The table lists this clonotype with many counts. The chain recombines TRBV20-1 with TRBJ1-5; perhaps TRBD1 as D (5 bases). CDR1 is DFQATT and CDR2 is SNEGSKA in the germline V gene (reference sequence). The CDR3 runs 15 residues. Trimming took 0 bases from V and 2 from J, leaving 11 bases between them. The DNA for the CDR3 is TGCAGTGCTAGAGAGGGGGAACTGGGCAATCAGCCCCAGCATTTT. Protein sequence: CSAREGELGNQPQHF.

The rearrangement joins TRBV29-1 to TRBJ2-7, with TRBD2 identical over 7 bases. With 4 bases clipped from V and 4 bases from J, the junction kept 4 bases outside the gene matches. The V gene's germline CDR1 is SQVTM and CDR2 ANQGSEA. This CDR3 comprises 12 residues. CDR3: CSVGEGRYEQYF. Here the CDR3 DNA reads TGCAGCGTTGGGGAGGGACGGTACGAGCAGTACTTC.

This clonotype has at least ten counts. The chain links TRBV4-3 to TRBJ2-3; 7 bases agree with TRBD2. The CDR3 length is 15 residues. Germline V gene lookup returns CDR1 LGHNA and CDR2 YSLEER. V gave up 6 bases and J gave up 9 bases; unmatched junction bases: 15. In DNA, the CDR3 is TGCGCCAGCAGTGGGACGGGACTACAACCTAGCACGCAGTATTTT. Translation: CASSGTGLQPSTQYF.

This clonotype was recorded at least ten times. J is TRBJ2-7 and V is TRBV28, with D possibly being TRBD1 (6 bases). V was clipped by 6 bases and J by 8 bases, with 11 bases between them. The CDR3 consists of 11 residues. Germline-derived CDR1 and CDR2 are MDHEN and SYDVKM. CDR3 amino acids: CASSYRDQQYF. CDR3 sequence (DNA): TGTGCCAGCAGCTACAGGGATCAGCAGTACTTC.

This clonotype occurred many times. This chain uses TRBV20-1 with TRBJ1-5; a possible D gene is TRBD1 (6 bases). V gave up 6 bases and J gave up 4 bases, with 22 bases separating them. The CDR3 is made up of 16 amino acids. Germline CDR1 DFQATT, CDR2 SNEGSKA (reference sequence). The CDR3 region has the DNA TGCAGTGCAATTAGACAGGTATCGACAATTAATCAGCCCCAGCATTTT. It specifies CSAIRQVSTINQPQHF.

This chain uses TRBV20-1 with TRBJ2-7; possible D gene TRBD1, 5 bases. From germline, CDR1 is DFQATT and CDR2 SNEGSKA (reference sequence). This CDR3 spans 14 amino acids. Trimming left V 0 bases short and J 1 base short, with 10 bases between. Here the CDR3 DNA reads TGCAGTGCTAGAGATCCTTACAGGTCCTACGAGCAGTACTTC. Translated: CSARDPYRSYEQYF.

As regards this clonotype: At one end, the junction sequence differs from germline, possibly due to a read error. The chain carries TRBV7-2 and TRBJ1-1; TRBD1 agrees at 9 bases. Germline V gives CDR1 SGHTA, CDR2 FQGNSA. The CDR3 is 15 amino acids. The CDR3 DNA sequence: TGTGCCAGCAGCAGCCGACAGGGGGTGCGCACTGAAGCCTTCTTT. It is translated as CASSSRQGVRTEAFF.

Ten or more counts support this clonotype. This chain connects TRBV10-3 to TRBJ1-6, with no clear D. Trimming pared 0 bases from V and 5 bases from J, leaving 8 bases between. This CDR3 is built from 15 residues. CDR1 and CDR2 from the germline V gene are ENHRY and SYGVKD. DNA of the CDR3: TGTGCCATCAGTGAGTCTGGTCGGGATAATTCACCCCTCCACTTT. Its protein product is CAISESGRDNSPLHF.